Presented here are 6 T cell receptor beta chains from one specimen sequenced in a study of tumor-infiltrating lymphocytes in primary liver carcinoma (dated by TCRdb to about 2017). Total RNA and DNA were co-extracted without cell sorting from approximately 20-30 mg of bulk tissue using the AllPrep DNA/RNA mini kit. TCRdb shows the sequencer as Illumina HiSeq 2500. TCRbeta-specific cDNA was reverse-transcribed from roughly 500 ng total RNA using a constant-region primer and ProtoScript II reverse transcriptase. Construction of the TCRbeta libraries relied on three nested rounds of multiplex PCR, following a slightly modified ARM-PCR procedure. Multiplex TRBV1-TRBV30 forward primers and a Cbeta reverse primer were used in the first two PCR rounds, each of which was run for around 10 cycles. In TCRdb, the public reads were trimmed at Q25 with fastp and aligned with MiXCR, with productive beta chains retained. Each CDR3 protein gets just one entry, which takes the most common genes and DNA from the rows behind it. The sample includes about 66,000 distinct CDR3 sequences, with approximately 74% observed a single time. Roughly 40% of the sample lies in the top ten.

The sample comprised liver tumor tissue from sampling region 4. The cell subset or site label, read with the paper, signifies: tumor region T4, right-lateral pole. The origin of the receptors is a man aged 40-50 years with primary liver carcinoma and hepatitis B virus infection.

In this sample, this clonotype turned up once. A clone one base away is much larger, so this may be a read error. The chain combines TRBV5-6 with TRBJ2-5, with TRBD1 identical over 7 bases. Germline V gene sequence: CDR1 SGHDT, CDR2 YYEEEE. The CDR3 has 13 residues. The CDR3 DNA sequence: TGTGTCAGCAGCTTGGGACAGCAAGAGACCCAGTACTTC. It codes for CVSSLGQQETQYF.

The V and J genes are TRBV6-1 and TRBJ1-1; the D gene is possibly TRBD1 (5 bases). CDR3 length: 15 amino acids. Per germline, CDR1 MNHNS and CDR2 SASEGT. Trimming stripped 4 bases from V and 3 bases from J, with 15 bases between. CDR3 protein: CASSGDLGVDTEAFF. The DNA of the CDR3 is TGTGCCAGCAGTGGAGACTTGGGGGTAGACACTGAAGCTTTCTTT.

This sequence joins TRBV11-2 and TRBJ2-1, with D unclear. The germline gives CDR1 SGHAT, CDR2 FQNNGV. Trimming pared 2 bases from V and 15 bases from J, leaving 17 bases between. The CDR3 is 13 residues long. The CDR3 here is CASSLHRLWMGFF. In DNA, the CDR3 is TGTGCCAGCAGCTTACATCGGCTATGGATGGGGTTCTTC.

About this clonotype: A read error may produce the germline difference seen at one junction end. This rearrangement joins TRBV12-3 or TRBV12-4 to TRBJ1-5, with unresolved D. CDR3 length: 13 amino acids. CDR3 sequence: CASKVGSYQPQHF. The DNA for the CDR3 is TGTGCCAGCAAGGTGGGGAGCTATCAGCCTCAGCATTTT.

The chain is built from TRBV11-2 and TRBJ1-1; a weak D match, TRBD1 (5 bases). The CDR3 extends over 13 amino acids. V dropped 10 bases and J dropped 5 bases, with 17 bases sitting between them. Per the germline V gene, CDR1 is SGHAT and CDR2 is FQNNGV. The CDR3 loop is CANTLTAETEAFF. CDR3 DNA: TGTGCCAACACCCTGACAGCGGAGACTGAAGCTTTCTTT.

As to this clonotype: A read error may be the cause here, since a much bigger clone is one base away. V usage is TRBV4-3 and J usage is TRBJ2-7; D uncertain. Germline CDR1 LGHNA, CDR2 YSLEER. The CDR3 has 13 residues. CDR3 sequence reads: CASCQDQPYEQYF. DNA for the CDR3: TGCGCCAGCTGCCAAGATCAGCCCTACGAGCAGTACTTC.